The entry below describes one T cell receptor beta chain. Its antigen is currently unknown. The data derive from a study of shared clonotypes between healthy human individuals. Study-wide background: Plates per donor: three CD4 naive, three CD4 memory, two CD8 naive, one CD8 memory. Findings of the study overall: A small donor pool kept down the genetic and exposure-history diversity that was represented. Donor clonotype sharing was expected to depend on sequencing depth.

Those who donated, Caucasian adults without exception, all lived in Nashville, Tennessee. CDR3 size: 14 residues. The germline V gene has CDR1 MNHNY and CDR2 SVGAGI (reference sequence). Trimming at V came to 6 bases and at J to 2 bases, leaving 5 bases not matched to a gene. Method: immunoSEQ multiplex PCR; TCRdb's copy keeps in-frame clones and lacks some. The table lists about 2 million clones, 85% to 95% of them singletons, with 0.13% in the top ten. This receptor was taken from a man between 18 and 29 years old in good health. Sequenced sample: naive CD4+ T cells sorted from blood. Noted subset: CD45RA+ positively selected. This chain joins TRBV6-6 and TRBJ2-7; 9 positions match TRBD1. The CDR3 loop reads CASSFRQGAYEQYF. The CDR3 DNA follows: TGTGCCAGCAGCTTCAGACAGGGGGCCTACGAGCAGTACTTC.